The next 11 T cell receptor beta chains were all read from a single sample in a study of cytomegalovirus exposure and HLA in healthy donors. PCR involved 60 Vbeta and 13 Jbeta primers. Clones were sequenced by immunoSEQ multiplex PCR, and TCRdb holds only the in-frame ones, with some missing. The sample has about 130,000 clones; 80% to 90% are singletons. Material for sequencing was PBMCs. These receptors were taken from a middle-aged woman in good health and CMV-seropositive.

J is TRBJ2-3 and V is TRBV7-6; 10 positions match TRBD2. The CDR3 spans 16 residues. With V trimmed by 1 base and J by 4 bases, 5 bases remained unmatched. Per the germline V gene, CDR1 is SGHVS and CDR2 is FNYEAQ. CDR3 amino acids: CASSLEPSGGADTQYF. DNA of the CDR3: TGTGCCAGCAGCTTAGAGCCTAGCGGGGGCGCAGATACGCAGTATTTT.

The chain is built from TRBV6-5 and TRBJ1-5; 7 bases are shared with TRBD1. The CDR3 is 15 residues long. V shed 6 bases, J shed 1 base, and the junction held 6 bases outside the gene matches. Germline V gene sequence: CDR1 MNHEY, CDR2 SVGAGI. Here the CDR3 DNA reads TGTGCCAGCAGCCAGACAGGGAGAAGCAATCAGCCCCAGCATTTT. Translated, it gives CASSQTGRSNQPQHF.

In DNA form, the CDR3 reads TGTGCCAGCAGTGCCCACAGGGAGGGTCTCGAGCAGTACTTC. It yields the protein CASSAHREGLEQYF. The V and J genes are TRBV27 and TRBJ2-7, with D maybe TRBD2 (7 bases). With 5 bases removed from V and 6 bases from J, the gap between germline ends came to 17 bases. The CDR3 spans 14 residues. Germline V gives CDR1 MNHEY, CDR2 SMNVEV (reference sequence).

The V gene is TRBV6-5, the J gene TRBJ2-5, with D perhaps matching TRBD2 (6 bases). The J call could be wrong; TRBJ2-7 is a better fit for the DNA end. CDR3 length equals 13 residues. The germline V gene has CDR1 MNHEY and CDR2 SVGAGI. CDR3 nucleotide sequence: TGTGCCACCGTTAGCGGAATCTCCTACGAGCAGTACTTC. Protein: CATVSGISYEQYF.

The chain combines TRBV12-5 with TRBJ2-5, with D possibly being TRBD2 (5 bases). CDR3 length equals 11 residues. CDR1 is LGHNT, CDR2 FRNRAP, per germline. V lost 4 bases and J lost 5, with 5 bases in between. The CDR3 sequence is CASGSGETQYF. The CDR3 DNA follows: TGTGCTAGTGGTTCGGGGGAGACCCAGTACTTC.

This clone occurred once. This chain connects TRBV9 to TRBJ2-2; TRBD2 matches 12 bases. This CDR3 comprises 18 residues. The germline CDR1 and CDR2 sequences are SGDLS and YYNGEE. The V and J ends lost 2 bases and 5 bases, in that order; junction bases with no gene match: 10. The CDR3 nucleotides are TGTGCCAGCAGCGTTCAGGCTAGCGGGGGGGGGTTGACCGGGGAGCTGTTTTTT. The encoded protein is CASSVQASGGGLTGELFF.

The V gene is TRBV5-1, the J gene TRBJ1-6; D call uncertain. The length of the CDR3 is 13 residues. The V gene lost 4 bases and the J gene lost 11 bases, with 13 bases spanning the gap. Germline V CDR1 and CDR2: SGHRS, YFSETQ. The CDR3 bases are TGCGCCAGCAGCCCATCCTTTTCGGCACCCCTCCACTTT. Translated: CASSPSFSAPLHF. The full variable domain, in which reference TRBV5-1 and TRBJ1-6 provide the parts outside the CDR3, is KAGVTQTPRYLIKTRGQQVTLSCSPISGHRSVSWYQQTPGQGLQFLFEYFSETQRNKGNFPGRFSGRQFSNSRSEMNVSTLELGDSALYLCASSPSFSAPLHFGNGTRLTVT.

The chain employs TRBV10-2 and TRBJ1-2; no clear D. With 3 bases removed from V and 2 bases from J, the gap between germline ends came to 7 bases. Germline V lookup: CDR1 WSHSY, CDR2 SAAADI. There are 13 residues in the CDR3. This CDR3 is CASSDRLNYGYTF. The CDR3 coding sequence is TGCGCCAGCAGTGACCGGTTGAACTATGGCTACACCTTC.

The chain carries TRBV19 and TRBJ2-3; D is unresolved. This CDR3 has 14 amino acids. V lost 7 bases to trimming and J lost 0 bases, with 11 bases between them. In germline, CDR1 is LNHDA, CDR2 SQIVND (reference sequence). The CDR3 region is CASTPTTSTDTQYF. The CDR3 DNA sequence: TGTGCCAGTACCCCTACTACTAGCACAGATACGCAGTATTTT.

DNA for the CDR3: TGCGCCAGCAGCCCATTTACAGGGGTGGGAAATAATCAGCCCCAGCATTTT. This translates into CASSPFTGVGNNQPQHF. This rearrangement joins TRBV5-1 to TRBJ1-5; 7 nucleotides agree with TRBD1. V was pared by 4 bases and J by 4 bases, with 14 bases of the junction left unmatched. This CDR3 spans 17 amino acids. Germline CDR1 and CDR2: SGHRS and YFSETQ.

The V call is TRBV4-3, the J call TRBJ1-2; D may be TRBD1 (6 bases). Germline loops: CDR1 LGHNA, CDR2 YSLEER. With 0 bases removed from V and 6 bases from J, the gap between germline ends came to 14 bases. The CDR3 extends over 15 amino acids. The CDR3 protein is CASSQDLTRGNGYTF. DNA of the CDR3: TGCGCCAGCAGCCAAGATTTGACGAGGGGGAATGGCTACACCTTC.